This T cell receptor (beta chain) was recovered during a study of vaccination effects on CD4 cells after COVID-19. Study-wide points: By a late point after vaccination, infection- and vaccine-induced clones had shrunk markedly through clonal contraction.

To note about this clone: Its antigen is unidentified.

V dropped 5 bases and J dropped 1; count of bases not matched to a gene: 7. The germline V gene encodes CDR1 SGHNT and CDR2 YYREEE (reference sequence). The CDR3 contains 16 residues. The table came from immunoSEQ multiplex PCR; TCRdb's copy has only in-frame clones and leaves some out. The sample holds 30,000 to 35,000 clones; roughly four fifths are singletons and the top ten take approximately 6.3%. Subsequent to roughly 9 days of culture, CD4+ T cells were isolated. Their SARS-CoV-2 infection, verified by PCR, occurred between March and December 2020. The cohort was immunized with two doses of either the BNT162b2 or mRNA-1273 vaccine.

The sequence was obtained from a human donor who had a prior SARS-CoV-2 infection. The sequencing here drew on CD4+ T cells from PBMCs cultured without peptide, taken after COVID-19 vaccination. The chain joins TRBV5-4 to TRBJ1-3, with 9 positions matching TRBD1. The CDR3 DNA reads TGTGCCAGCAGTGTGAGGACAGGGGCGTCTGGAAACACCATATATTTT. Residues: CASSVRTGASGNTIYF. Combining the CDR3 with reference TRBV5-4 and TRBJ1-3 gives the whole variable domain ETGVTQSPTHLIKTRGQQVTLRCSSQSGHNTVSWYQQALGQGPQFIFQYYREEENGRGNFPPRFSGLQFPNYSSELNVNALELDDSALYLCASSVRTGASGNTIYFGEGSWLTVV.